This paragraph reports one TCR beta chain. The antigen it binds to is not known. Base qualities were left out, and no much larger clone turns up one base away. The sample is drawn from a study of cytomegalovirus exposure and HLA in healthy donors listed by TCRdb under 2017. With respect to the entire study: An earlier analysis of roughly 500 of the donors reported approximately 260 Gb of sequence data and about 120 million unique TCR beta sequences obtained from about 200 million T cells. A later genetic analysis took genome-wide SNP genotypes for about 55% of the 666 donors and used that subset as a discovery cohort. Approximately 310 gigabases of sequencing data and about 92 million unique TCR sequences made up an early release that covered 640 HLA-typed donors. An earlier analysis of approximately 630 of the donors applied high-throughput TCR beta sequencing to assess whether each TCR beta V gene segment acted as functional or pseudogenic. Typing coverage varied by locus: roughly 629-630 donors for A, B, C, DRB1 and DQB1; roughly 500 for DQA1; approximately 610 for DPA1; 450 to 480 for DPB1. The genetic ancestry cluster associated with self-reported Caucasian donors included over 80% of the roughly 400 genotyped donors. Every repertoire in the discovery cohort had been generated on one and the same sequencing platform. In a later analysis, previously published TCR beta repertoires from about 640 donors were re-analyzed and high-resolution HLA genotyping was added so that TCR occurrence patterns could be studied. Besides the first cohort of under 700 subjects, a separate validation cohort made up of around 120 different subjects was used. Rather than drawing on any new phenotypic data, the later analysis identified candidate immune exposures from TCR beta sequences and the way those sequences occurred across donors. Donor age, sex, ethnicity and CMV serostatus were collected together with the repertoire data. Roughly five DR-DQ haplotypes were treated as single units for association and clustering because of strong linkage in the cohort. Class I and class II HLA loci were covered by the typing at four-digit resolution. High-throughput TCR immunosequencing, statistical association of individual TCRs with disease status, and machine learning were combined to predict cytomegalovirus infection status. The aim of the study was to test whether cataloging public T cell receptors could identify signatures of past pathogen exposure. Across under 500 genotyped donors of the cohort, an average of approximately 240,000 unique TCR beta nucleotide sequences per donor were sequenced, and roughly a sixth of those sequences were non-productive. The study used immunosequencing to profile the T cell repertoires of around 600 subjects and linked those repertoires to cytomegalovirus serostatus.

Library prep was done by the immunoSEQ multiplex PCR assay. For the multiplex PCR, a mixture combining 60 forward primers for TCR Vbeta segments and 13 reverse primers for TCR Jbeta segments was used. A multiplex PCR assay on genomic DNA amplified the CDR3 region of rearranged TCR beta genes. On the Illumina HiSeq System, the amplified TCR beta libraries were sequenced as 87-base-pair reads. In the source study's methods: In a later analysis, roughly 80 million unique TCR beta chains were counted across the roughly 610 repertoires, and roughly 11 million of these chains were shared by at least two donors. Raw reads were error-corrected and collapsed into unique sequences with a nearest-neighbor algorithm that merged closely related sequences to remove PCR and sequencing errors. V, D and J gene segments were assigned by aligning CDR3 sequences to IMGT reference sequences. Each retained sequence needed at least a six-nucleotide match to both a V gene segment and a J gene segment. A rearrangement was called productive if the CDR3 had no stop codons and remained in frame with V and J, and every other rearrangement was called non-productive. Following IMGT convention, CDR3 was defined as the stretch from the second conserved V-encoded cysteine to the conserved J-encoded phenylalanine. Sequences without an unambiguous match to a single V gene segment were excluded from the earlier analysis of several hundred of the donors. An earlier analysis of several hundred of the donors called V segments functional above 56.7% productive rearrangements and segregating when the between-donor standard deviation exceeded 5%. A statistical classification framework was developed to diagnose cytomegalovirus status using the catalog of TCR beta chain sequences. In a later analysis, V and J genes were assigned by comparing TCR nucleotide sequences against IMGT/GENE-DB human TR gene sequences. A later analysis assigned CDR3 sequences and most-parsimonious VDJ recombination scenarios with the TCRdist pipeline. A later analysis defined each TCR beta chain by its CDR3 amino acid sequence plus V-gene family, and excluded reads lacking a unique V-gene family. As a way to deal with suspected cross-contamination and a sequencing artifact, a later analysis dropped hundreds of nucleotide sequences that were highly shared and had low generation probability. In a later analysis, a clonal expansion index for each public chain was calculated from normalized within-repertoire ranks of inferred template counts. In a later analysis, generation probabilities were computed using a VDJ recombination model fitted to out-of-frame rearrangements, and the results were checked against IGoR. In a later analysis, TCR-TCR, TCR-HLA and TCR-CMV co-occurrence was scored with hypergeometric tests, and a repertoire-size bias correction was applied to TCR pairs. In a later analysis, false discovery rates were estimated by permuting HLA or CMV assignments 20 times. In a later analysis, co-occurring TCRs were grouped with DBSCAN, and TCRdist sequence similarity was added when clustering was performed within HLA-allele-positive subsets. For co-occurrence clustering, repertoires with fewer than 30,000 or more than 120,000 public chains were excluded, along with a handful of repertoires with anomalous nucleotide sharing. The immuneACCESS repertoire file appears here via TCRdb, limited to in-frame rearrangements. These files lack a portion of the clones; in checked studies, under half of the deficit traces to unresolved V genes, and the cause of the others is not known. V and J calls and clone size are as listed in that table; D and trimming were resolved from the DNA. This sample lists hundreds of thousands of clones; over 75% were detected once. The biggest ten clones account for 1.5% to 2% of the sample.

Findings and caveats that apply to the study as a whole: A total of 150 or so TCR beta chains were listed by the study as associated with cytomegalovirus. Because counts were too low, more than 15 rarely observed V segments, including chromosome 9 orphons, were excluded from the earlier analysis of some 540 of the donors. A later genetic analysis reported fewer N-insertions in productive TCRs among donors in an Asian-associated ancestry cluster than the roughly 650-donor mean. While some public TCRs were present in many individuals, most TCR sequences turned up only very rarely across donors. Strong co-occurrence of HLA alleles, especially DR and DQ, made assigning TCR associations to individual alleles difficult. A cluster of highly shared sequence variants was judged likely to represent a technical artifact of the sequencing pipeline. Specific HLA alleles were associated with 15,000 to 20,000 TCR beta sequences at a false discovery rate of 0.05 in a later analysis. Because some donors lacked HLA typing at each locus, the association tests relied only on the typed subset. According to a later analysis, most CMV-associated TCR beta chains appeared to be HLA-restricted, and the HLA associations seemed to be driven largely by CMV exposure. According to the authors, the approach could potentially be generalized to other disease states and immunological phenotypes. Some IMGT-functional V segments, including TRBV6-2 and TRBV6-3, could not be told apart with the 87-base-pair reads, so those segments were excluded. Several of the top co-occurrence clusters appeared to be linked to parvovirus B19, influenza, CMV and Epstein-Barr virus, according to a later analysis. Roughly uniform sequencing depth across donors was assumed in presence/absence analyses, although this assumption may not hold. A further reported finding was that TCR beta sequences accurately predicted the HLA-A and HLA-B alleles for most subjects in the first cohort. The cohort was sequenced for TCR beta chains only, and without alpha or paired-chain data the features that could be detected were limited. A later genetic analysis associated a missense DCLRE1C variant with V-gene and J-gene trimming of TCR beta chains, and an independent cohort replicated the association. CMV serostatus was the only immune exposure information available for the cohort. A later analysis found that TCR association rates varied across HLA loci, with DRB1 alleles showing the most associated TCRs and HLA-C alleles the fewest. A few of the identified cytomegalovirus-associated TCR beta chains were confirmed in vitro to be specific for cytomegalovirus antigens. Correlated functional status among segregating V segments might be attributable to linkage disequilibrium, but an unknown experimental factor could not be ruled out. Compared with equally common non-associated chains, HLA-associated TCR beta chains in a later analysis were more clonally expanded and had lower generation probabilities. In an earlier analysis of approximately 590 of the donors, most TCR beta V segments appeared in productive rearrangements about 87% or about 30% of the time, broadly matching IMGT annotations. The classifier was reported to diagnose cytomegalovirus status with high specificity and sensitivity in both the original and validation cohorts.

Looking up the germline V gene (reference sequence) yields CDR1 PRHDT and CDR2 FYEKMQ. V is reduced by 5 bases and J by 5 bases, leaving a spacing of 21 bases between them. Spanning cysteine to phenylalanine, the CDR3 consists of 16 amino acids. The CDR3 DNA has 48 bases and is translated from base 1. In total, 630 or so healthy bone marrow donors made up the cohort. At the time of sampling, all cohort members were nominally healthy, though unrecorded immune exposures were likely present. The donor was CMV seronegative and was included in the group of about 400 seronegative cohort members. Every donor gave a peripheral blood sample, and the peripheral blood mononuclear cells from that sample were used for TCR beta sequencing. The Qiagen DNeasy Blood Extraction Kit was used to extract genomic DNA from the blood cell samples.

Specimen: PBMCs. This chain is built from TRBV13 and TRBJ2-5; TRBD1 might be the D gene, on 7 matching bases. The source is a male donor in good health and CMV-seronegative. The CDR3 corresponds to CASSRTHRGGGETQYF. The base sequence is TGTGCCAGCAGCCGCACTCACAGGGGTGGAGGGGAGACCCAGTACTTC.